These 7 T cell receptor beta chains originate from one sample sequenced in a study of regulatory T cells in long-lasting Graves disease. Time point: newly diagnosed GD, antithyroid drugs for less than 3 months. With RNA extracted from PBMCs as input, the TCR library was made. Libraries of TCR beta came from iRepertoire HTBI primers plus Arm-PCR of CDR3 regions. TCRdb passed the multiplex PCR reads through MiXCR, listing each CDR3 protein once. The sample carries about 350,000 distinct CDR3 sequences, 15% to 20% recorded once. The same data also went into a second study, on T cells in Graves' hyperthyroidism and ophthalmopathy.

Material: peripheral blood mononuclear cells (PBMCs), obtained at new diagnosis, from a patient treated with antithyroid drugs. Receptors originate from a woman younger than 30 with Graves disease.

The chain employs TRBV10-3 and TRBJ1-1, with 8 bases matching TRBD1. The V gene's germline CDR1 is ENHRY and CDR2 SYGVKD. Trimming took 6 bases from V and 7 from J; bases not matched to a gene: 7. The CDR3 covers 13 residues. The CDR3 spells CAIRTGGESEAFF. DNA for the CDR3: TGTGCCATCAGAACAGGGGGTGAGAGTGAAGCTTTCTTT.

This clonotype was counted only a few times. The rearrangement uses TRBV2 and TRBJ2-2; the D is unclear. The V end lost 2 bases, the J end lost 6 bases, and 10 bases lay between the germline ends. Germline CDR1 and CDR2: SNHLY and FYNNEI. The CDR3 runs to 14 residues. As DNA, the CDR3 is TGTGCCAGCAGTGAAATGTCTTTCGCCGGGGAGCTGTTTTTT. Amino acids: CASSEMSFAGELFF.

This clonotype was picked up many times. The rearrangement uses TRBV12-3 or TRBV12-4 and TRBJ1-2; possibly TRBD1 for D (5 bases). The CDR3 length is 14 residues. Trimming removed 6 bases from V and 0 bases from J, with 11 bases in between. The CDR3 DNA reads as TGTGCCAGCAGGCGACAGATAACTAACTATGGCTACACCTTC. As protein: CASRRQITNYGYTF.

This clonotype was seen repeatedly, ten times or more. This rearrangement joins TRBV28 to TRBJ2-7; a weak D match, TRBD2 (6 bases). The CDR3 has 15 residues. In germline, CDR1 is MDHEN, CDR2 SYDVKM. Trimming left V 9 bases short and J 1 base short, with 19 bases between. The CDR3 protein is CARDYSGVQSYEQYF. The CDR3 DNA reads as TGTGCCAGGGATTATAGCGGAGTCCAATCCTACGAGCAGTACTTC.

This clonotype was picked up many times. The chain carries TRBV7-8 and TRBJ2-7; TRBD2 is a possible D gene (6 bases). The CDR3 spans 14 residues. Trimming shortened V by 0 bases and J by 4 bases, and 10 bases separated the two germline ends. Germline values: CDR1 SGHVS, CDR2 FQNEAQ. CDR3 amino acids: CASSLAVGGYEQYF. CDR3 coding DNA: TGTGCCAGCAGCTTAGCGGTTGGGGGGTACGAGCAGTACTTC.

This clonotype appeared a few times. The genes are TRBV15 and TRBJ2-2; D is possibly TRBD2 (6 bases). The CDR3 runs 15 residues. Germline V gene data show CDR1 as LNHNV and CDR2 as YYDKDF (reference sequence). V was cut by 1 base and J by 6 bases, with 12 bases left in between. This CDR3 is CATSRAGEVAGELFF. The CDR3 DNA follows: TGTGCCACCAGCAGAGCGGGAGAAGTGGCCGGGGAGCTGTTTTTT.

At least ten counts were recorded for this clonotype. This chain links TRBV5-1 with TRBJ2-2; D assignment may be TRBD1 or TRBD2 (6 bases each). The germline CDR1 and CDR2 sequences are SGHRS and YFSETQ. V lost 1 base to trimming and J lost 7 bases, with 26 bases between them. The CDR3 is 19 residues long. CDR3 DNA: TGCGCCAGCAGCTTGATGGGGATCCCGGGGGCCCCCCGAGGCGGGGAGCTGTTTTTT. It codes for CASSLMGIPGAPRGGELFF.